These 14 T cell receptor beta chains were sequenced from one sample in a study of T cell responses to AZD1222 COVID-19 vaccine. Method: immunoSEQ multiplex PCR; TCRdb's copy keeps in-frame clones and lacks some. The profile shows approximately 52,000 clones, 80% to 90% of them singletons. The sequencing used peripheral blood, collected 28 days after the second AZD1222 dose. These receptors were collected from an adult who received the AZD1222 COVID-19 vaccine.

The chain links TRBV6-6 to TRBJ1-6, with 7 nucleotides matching TRBD1. Germline assignment: CDR1 MNHNY and CDR2 SVGAGI (reference sequence). The CDR3 has 15 amino acids. The V and J ends lost 5 bases and 6 bases, in that order; junction bases with no gene match: 7. The CDR3, as DNA: TGTGCCAGCAGTATCCCCGGGACAGTTAATTCACCCCTCCACTTT. Protein: CASSIPGTVNSPLHF.

DNA of the CDR3: TGTGCCAGCAGTCCCGGACGGACCTATGGCTACACCTTC. It yields the protein CASSPGRTYGYTF. The chain joins TRBV28 to TRBJ1-2; D gene uncertain. From germline, CDR1 is MDHEN and CDR2 SYDVKM. This CDR3 spans 13 amino acids. Trimming shortened V by 5 bases and J by 4 bases, and 11 bases separated the two germline ends.

The V and J genes are TRBV5-1 and TRBJ2-2; no definite D call. This CDR3 has 14 residues. V gave up 0 bases and J gave up 4 bases, with 7 bases separating them. Germline CDR1 SGHRS, CDR2 YFSETQ. The CDR3 nucleotides read TGCGCCAGCAGCTTGGCCACGGGCACCGGGGAGCTGTTTTTT. Translation: CASSLATGTGELFF.

This sequence joins TRBV24-1 and TRBJ2-3; D remains ambiguous. CDR3 size: 15 residues. CDR1 is KGHDR and CDR2 is SFDVKD in the germline V gene. The V gene lost 5 bases and the J gene lost 0 bases, with 11 bases spanning the gap. The CDR3 spells CATSGRHLSTDTQYF. The CDR3 DNA reads as TGTGCCACCAGTGGGAGACACCTCAGCACAGATACGCAGTATTTT.

The chain couples TRBV11-1 to TRBJ2-5; weak D call: TRBD2 (6 bases). Germline assignment: CDR1 SGHAT and CDR2 FQDESV (reference sequence). The CDR3 runs to 12 residues. The CDR3 region is CAGGLALETQYF. The CDR3 nucleotides are TGTGCGGGGGGACTGGCCCTAGAGACCCAGTACTTC.

The V call is TRBV4-2, the J call TRBJ2-1; D possibly corresponds to TRBD2 (5 bases). Trimming pared 0 bases from V and 14 bases from J, leaving 14 bases between. Germline-derived CDR1 and CDR2 are LGHNA and YNFKEQ. The length of the CDR3 is 13 residues. Here the CDR3 DNA reads TGTGCCAGCAGCCAAGATATAAGGACGCGGGAGTTCTTC. It yields the protein CASSQDIRTREFF.

This chain links TRBV7-9 with TRBJ2-1; D gene unclear. This CDR3 region has 11 residues. Trimming took 1 base from V and 7 from J, leaving 2 bases between them. Germline V gene lookup returns CDR1 SEHNR and CDR2 FQNEAQ (reference sequence). CDR3 amino acids: CASSLENEQFF. In DNA form, the CDR3 reads TGTGCCAGCAGCTTAGAGAATGAGCAGTTCTTC.

The V call is TRBV12-2, the J call TRBJ1-4. TRBV12-2 is listed as a pseudogene. The CDR3 has 19 amino acids. CDR3 nucleotides: TGCCCAAGCCCACCCCCGAGGGGGGGGGAGGACGCAACTAATGAAAAACTGTTTTTT. Protein: CPSPPPRGGEDATNEKLFF.

The CDR3 is CSASVPGVGTEAFF. The DNA for the CDR3 is TGCAGTGCTAGTGTACCGGGGGTCGGCACTGAAGCTTTCTTT. V is TRBV20-1 and J is TRBJ1-1, with D possibly being TRBD1 (5 bases). V gave up 3 bases and J gave up 4 bases, with 15 bases separating them. The CDR3 covers 14 residues. Germline V gives CDR1 DFQATT, CDR2 SNEGSKA (reference sequence).

The V gene is TRBV5-1, the J gene TRBJ2-1, with TRBD2 matching over 10 bases. The CDR3 totals 18 residues. The germline CDR1 and CDR2 sequences are SGHRS and YFSETQ. The J segment lost 1 base and the V segment lost 2 bases, leaving 9 bases of the junction unmatched. CDR3 amino acids: CASSFLSGLADSYNEQFF. The CDR3 nucleotides are TGCGCCAGCAGCTTCTTATCCGGACTAGCGGATTCCTACAATGAGCAGTTCTTC.

This clone turned up a few times. V gene TRBV21-1 combines with J gene TRBJ2-7; the DNA was not compared with TRBD2, the D call given in the table. TRBV21-1 is deemed a pseudogene. CDR3 size: 14 residues. Here the CDR3 DNA reads TGTGCCAGCAACTTGACTAGCGGGAGAGACGAGCAGTACTTC. This sequence encodes CASNLTSGRDEQYF.

The chain combines TRBV6-5 with TRBJ1-5, with D possibly being TRBD1 (5 bases). CDR3 length: 15 amino acids. V was trimmed by 7 bases and J by 0 bases, leaving 13 bases between them. Per germline, CDR1 MNHEY and CDR2 SVGAGI. In DNA, the CDR3 is TGTGCCAGCAATTATCGGGGGAATAGCAATCAGCCCCAGCATTTT. It codes for CASNYRGNSNQPQHF.

The V call is TRBV15, the J call TRBJ1-4; D perhaps matches TRBD1 (5 bases). CDR1 and CDR2 from the germline V gene are LNHNV and YYDKDF (reference sequence). V was trimmed by 10 bases and J by 3 bases, leaving 15 bases between them. CDR3 length: 14 residues. The CDR3 spells CAIQGREANEKLFF. CDR3 DNA sequence: TGTGCCATCCAGGGCCGGGAAGCTAATGAAAAACTGTTTTTT.

V usage is TRBV6-5 and J usage is TRBJ2-2; D ambiguous. Germline CDR1 and CDR2: MNHEY and SVGAGI. V lost 8 bases and J 4 bases, leaving 14 bases between the germline ends. The CDR3 runs 14 residues. The CDR3 DNA follows: TGTGCCAGCGGATTGACGACGAGCACCGGGGAGCTGTTTTTT. As protein: CASGLTTSTGELFF.